These T cell receptor beta chains were read from a single sample in a study of monozygotic twins with inflammatory bowel disease. TCRdb reprocessed the 5' RACE reads and stores each CDR3 protein as one record, lacking DNA. Its table records fewer than 450,000 distinct CDR3 sequences. The material sequenced was blood. The receptors derive from a human donor with ulcerative colitis or Crohn's disease, or a healthy co-twin of an affected twin (not recorded which). CDR3s include the opening cysteine and the closing phenylalanine or tryptophan.

v_gene: TRBV19
j_gene: TRBJ1-5
CDR3aa: CASSLTGVKYSNQPQHF

v_gene: TRBV5-1
j_gene: TRBJ2-7
CDR3aa: CASSYYSSGQGAYEQYF

v_gene: TRBV5-1
j_gene: TRBJ2-3
CDR3aa: CASSLAADSLSTDTQYF

v_gene: TRBV20-1
j_gene: TRBJ2-7
CDR3aa: CSARDPAGQADYEQYF

v_gene: TRBV12-3/TRBV12-4
j_gene: TRBJ1-3
CDR3aa: CASSPGTGGGNTIYF

v_gene: TRBV10-3
j_gene: TRBJ2-7
CDR3aa: CAIRRGGYEQYF

v_gene: TRBV5-1
j_gene: TRBJ2-7
CDR3aa: CASSPTGGFDEQYF

v_gene: TRBV11-2
j_gene: TRBJ2-5
CDR3aa: CASSLGVAGGPETQYF

v_gene: TRBV15
j_gene: TRBJ2-5
CDR3aa: CATSKYLGETQYF

v_gene: TRBV7-9
j_gene: TRBJ2-3
CDR3aa: CASPKANTQYF

v_gene: TRBV18
j_gene: TRBJ2-7
CDR3aa: CASSLIYRDSTYEQYF

v_gene: TRBV15
j_gene: TRBJ2-3
CDR3aa: CATSQFRGSTDTQYF

v_gene: TRBV25-1
j_gene: TRBJ2-7
CDR3aa: CATYSGSSYEQYF

v_gene: TRBV20-1
j_gene: TRBJ2-5
CDR3aa: CSATSGGALRETQYF

v_gene: TRBV6-2/TRBV6-3
j_gene: TRBJ1-1
CDR3aa: CASNKAGMNTEAFF

v_gene: TRBV27
j_gene: TRBJ2-7
CDR3aa: CASSQSVGTGTYEQYF

v_gene: TRBV4-1
j_gene: TRBJ1-1
CDR3aa: CASSQVSPMNTEAFF

v_gene: TRBV7-3
j_gene: TRBJ2-1
CDR3aa: CASSLTRLAGLSSYNEQFF

v_gene: TRBV5-8
j_gene: TRBJ2-3
CDR3aa: CASSSRDLGHTDTQYF

v_gene: TRBV11-1
j_gene: TRBJ2-3
CDR3aa: CASSPGGTGGSSTDTQYF

v_gene: TRBV5-1
j_gene: TRBJ2-3
CDR3aa: CASSSRAEGTDTQYF

v_gene: TRBV5-4
j_gene: TRBJ2-3
CDR3aa: CASSLELAGGPADTQYF

v_gene: TRBV5-6
j_gene: TRBJ1-4
CDR3aa: CASSLAPGHRTTNEKLFF

v_gene: TRBV18
j_gene: TRBJ1-6
CDR3aa: CASSPGSGLNSPLHF

v_gene: TRBV9
j_gene: TRBJ2-5
CDR3aa: CASSVGLAGVLGETQYF